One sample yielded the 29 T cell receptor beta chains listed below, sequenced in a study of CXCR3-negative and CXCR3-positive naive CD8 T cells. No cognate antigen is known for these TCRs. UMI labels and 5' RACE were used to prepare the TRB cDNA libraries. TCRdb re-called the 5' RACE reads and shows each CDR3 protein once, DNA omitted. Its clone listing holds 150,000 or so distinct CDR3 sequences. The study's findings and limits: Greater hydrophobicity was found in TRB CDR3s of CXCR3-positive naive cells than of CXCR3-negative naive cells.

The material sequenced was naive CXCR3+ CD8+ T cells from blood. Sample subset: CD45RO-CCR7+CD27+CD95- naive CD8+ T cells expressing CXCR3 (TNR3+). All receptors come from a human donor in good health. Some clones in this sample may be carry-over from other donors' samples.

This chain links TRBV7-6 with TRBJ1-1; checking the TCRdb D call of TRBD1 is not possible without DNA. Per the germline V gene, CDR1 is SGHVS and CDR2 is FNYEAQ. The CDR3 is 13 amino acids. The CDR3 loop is CASSLAGADEAFF.

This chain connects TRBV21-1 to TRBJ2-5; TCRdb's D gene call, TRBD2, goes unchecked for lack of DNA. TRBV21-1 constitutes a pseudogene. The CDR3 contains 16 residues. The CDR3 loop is CASNKRLAVSQETQYF.

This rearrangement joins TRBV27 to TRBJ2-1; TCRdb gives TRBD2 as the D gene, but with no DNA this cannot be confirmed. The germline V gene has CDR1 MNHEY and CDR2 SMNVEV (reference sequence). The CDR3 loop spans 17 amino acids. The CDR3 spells CTSSSYPGLAGGYEQFF.

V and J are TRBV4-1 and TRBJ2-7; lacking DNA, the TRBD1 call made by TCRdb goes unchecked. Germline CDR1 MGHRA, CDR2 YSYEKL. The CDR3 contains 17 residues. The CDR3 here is CASSQDWSPDRVSEQYF.

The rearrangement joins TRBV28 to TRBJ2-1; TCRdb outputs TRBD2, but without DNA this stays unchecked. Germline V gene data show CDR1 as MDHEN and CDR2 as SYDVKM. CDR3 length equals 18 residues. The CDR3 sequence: CASSSPLAGRSSYNEQFF.

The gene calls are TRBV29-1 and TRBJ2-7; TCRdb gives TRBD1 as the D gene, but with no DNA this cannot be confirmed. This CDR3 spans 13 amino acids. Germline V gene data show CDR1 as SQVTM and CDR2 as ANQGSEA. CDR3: CSVGTGDMYEQYF.

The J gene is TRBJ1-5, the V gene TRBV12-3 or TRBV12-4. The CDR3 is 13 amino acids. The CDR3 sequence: CASSFSLAQPQHF.

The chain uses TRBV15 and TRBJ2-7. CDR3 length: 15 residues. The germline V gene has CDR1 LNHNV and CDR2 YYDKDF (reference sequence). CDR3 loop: CATSRDPGFKEEQYF.

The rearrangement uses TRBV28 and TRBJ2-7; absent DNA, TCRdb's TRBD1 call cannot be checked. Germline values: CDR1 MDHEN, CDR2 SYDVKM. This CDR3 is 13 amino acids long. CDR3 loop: CASSRQGAGEQYF. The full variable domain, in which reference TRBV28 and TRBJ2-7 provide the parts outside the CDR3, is DVKVTQSSRYLVKRTGEKVFLECVQDMDHENMFWYRQDPGLGLRLIYFSYDVKMKEKGDIPEGYSVSREKKERFSLILESASTNQTSMYLCASSRQGAGEQYFGPGTRLTVT.

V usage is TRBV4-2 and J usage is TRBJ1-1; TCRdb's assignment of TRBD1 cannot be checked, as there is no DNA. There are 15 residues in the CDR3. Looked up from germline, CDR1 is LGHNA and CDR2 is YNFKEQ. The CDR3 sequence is CASSQEGHMDTEAFF.

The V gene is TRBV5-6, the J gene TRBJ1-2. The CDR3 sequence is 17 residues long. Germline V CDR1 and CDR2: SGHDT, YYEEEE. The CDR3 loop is CASTTAYSSASNYGYTF.

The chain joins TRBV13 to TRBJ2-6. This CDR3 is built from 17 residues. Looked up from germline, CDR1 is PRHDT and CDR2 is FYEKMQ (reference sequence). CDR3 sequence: CASSHQARGSGANVLTF.

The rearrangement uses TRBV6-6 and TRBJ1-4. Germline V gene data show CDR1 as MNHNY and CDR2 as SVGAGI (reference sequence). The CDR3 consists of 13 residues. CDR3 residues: CASSRPFNEKLFF.

The CDR3 loop is CSVEGVETEAFF. The chain is built from TRBV29-1 and TRBJ1-1. The CDR3 is 12 amino acids. Per germline, CDR1 SQVTM and CDR2 ANQGSEA.

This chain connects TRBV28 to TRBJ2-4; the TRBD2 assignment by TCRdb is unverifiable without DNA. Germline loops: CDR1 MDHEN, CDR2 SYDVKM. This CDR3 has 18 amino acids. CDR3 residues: CASSPGTSGSSAKNIQYF.

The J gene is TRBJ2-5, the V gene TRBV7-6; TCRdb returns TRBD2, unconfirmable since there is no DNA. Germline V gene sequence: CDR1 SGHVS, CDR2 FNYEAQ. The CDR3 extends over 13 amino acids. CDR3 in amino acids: CASSPSGSETQYF.

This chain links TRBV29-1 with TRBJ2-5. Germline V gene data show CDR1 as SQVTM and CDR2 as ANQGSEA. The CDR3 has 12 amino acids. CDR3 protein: CSVEDLGETQYF.

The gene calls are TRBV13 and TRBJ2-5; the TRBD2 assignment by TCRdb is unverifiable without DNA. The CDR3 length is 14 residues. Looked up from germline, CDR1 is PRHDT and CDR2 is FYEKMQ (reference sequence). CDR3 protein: CASSFETSGGSPAF.

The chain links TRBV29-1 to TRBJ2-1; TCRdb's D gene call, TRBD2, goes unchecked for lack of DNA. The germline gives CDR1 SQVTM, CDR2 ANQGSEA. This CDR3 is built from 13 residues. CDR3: CSVDGRGGGEQFF.

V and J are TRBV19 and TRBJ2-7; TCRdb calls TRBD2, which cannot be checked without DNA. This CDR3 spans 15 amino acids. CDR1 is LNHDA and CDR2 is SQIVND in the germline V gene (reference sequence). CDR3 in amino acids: CASSIGAQRDYEQYF.

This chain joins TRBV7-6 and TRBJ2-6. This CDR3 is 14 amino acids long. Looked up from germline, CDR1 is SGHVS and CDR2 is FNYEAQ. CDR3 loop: CASSDISGANVLTF.

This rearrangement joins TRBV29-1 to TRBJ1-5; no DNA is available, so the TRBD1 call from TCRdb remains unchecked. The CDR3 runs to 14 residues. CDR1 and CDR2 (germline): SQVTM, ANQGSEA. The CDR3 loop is CSVRTGSGDQPQHF.

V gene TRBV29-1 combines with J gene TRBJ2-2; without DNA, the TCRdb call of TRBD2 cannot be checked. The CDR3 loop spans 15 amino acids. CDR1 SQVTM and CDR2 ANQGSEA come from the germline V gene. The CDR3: CSVVVDWPSAGELFF.

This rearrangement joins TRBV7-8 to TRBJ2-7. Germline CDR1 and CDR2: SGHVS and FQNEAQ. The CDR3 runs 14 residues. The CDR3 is CASSLGPAAYEQYF.

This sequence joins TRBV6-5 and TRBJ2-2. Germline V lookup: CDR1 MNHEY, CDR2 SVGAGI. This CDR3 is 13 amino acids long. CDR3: CASSITNTGELFF.

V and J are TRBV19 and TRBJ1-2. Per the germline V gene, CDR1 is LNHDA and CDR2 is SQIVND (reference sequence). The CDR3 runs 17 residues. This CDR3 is CASSDPAGRREAYGYTF.

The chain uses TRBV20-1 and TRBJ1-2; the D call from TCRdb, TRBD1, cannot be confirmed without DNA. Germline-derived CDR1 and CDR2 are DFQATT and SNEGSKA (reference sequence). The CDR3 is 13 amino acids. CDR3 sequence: CSARSGAGYGYTF.

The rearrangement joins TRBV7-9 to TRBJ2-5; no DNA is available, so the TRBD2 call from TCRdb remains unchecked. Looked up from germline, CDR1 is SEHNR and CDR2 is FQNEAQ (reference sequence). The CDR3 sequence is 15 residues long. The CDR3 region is CASSRLRGPMETQYF.

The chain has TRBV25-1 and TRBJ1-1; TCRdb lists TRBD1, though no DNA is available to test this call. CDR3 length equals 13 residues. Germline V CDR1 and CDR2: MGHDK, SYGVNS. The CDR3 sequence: CASSDRDRGSAFF.